The rows below give T cell receptor beta chains drawn from one sample of a study of somatic mutations in cytotoxic T cells in rheumatoid arthritis. The table came from immunoSEQ multiplex PCR; TCRdb's copy has only in-frame clones and leaves some out. The table shows roughly 15,000 clones, with 82% occurring only once. Sequenced input: CD8+ T cells sorted from blood. The receptors derive from an adult with rheumatoid arthritis. Both conserved end residues are part of each CDR3. D genes are given only for firm matches. A row's size may be missing; if present it is once, few, many or a size class.

abundance	d_gene	j_gene	v_gene	CDR3nt	CDR3aa
once	.	TRBJ2-2	TRBV9	TGTGCCAGCAGCGTAGGGGCGCCGGGCACCGGGGAGCTGTTTTTT	CASSVGAPGTGELFF
large	TRBD1	TRBJ1-4	TRBV25-1	TGTGCCAGCAGTTGGGACAGGGGTGAAAAACTGTTTTTT	CASSWDRGEKLFF
.	TRBD1	TRBJ1-3	TRBV6-7	TGTGCCAGCAGTTACTCCGGGACAGGGGGAAACACCATATATTTT	CASSYSGTGGNTIYF
.	.	TRBJ2-1	TRBV19	TGTGCCAGTAGTATACTCATTACCGGGACTCTTATCAATGAGCAGTTCTTC	CASSILITGTLINEQFF
once	.	TRBJ1-1	TRBV20-1	TGCAGTGCTAGAGATTTCCCTGAAGCTTTCTTT	CSARDFPEAFF
.	.	TRBJ1-1	TRBV4-2	TGTGCCAGCAGCCAAGGGCCGGGGGCTTTCTTT	CASSQGPGAFF
.	.	TRBJ2-5	TRBV7-9	TGTGCCAGCAGCCGACTATTCCAAGAGACCCAGTACTTC	CASSRLFQETQYF
.	TRBD2	TRBJ2-1	TRBV5-4	TGTGCCAGCAGCTTGGAACTAGCGGGAGGTAGGTCCTACAATGAGCAGTTCTTC	CASSLELAGGRSYNEQFF
.	TRBD2	TRBJ2-1	TRBV29-1	TGCAGCGTTGAGGGTAGCGGGGGGCTCTCCTACAATGAGCAGTTCTTC	CSVEGSGGLSYNEQFF
.	TRBD1	TRBJ2-7	TRBV15	TGTGCCACCAGCAGAGATGGGACAGTCTACGAGCAGTACTTC	CATSRDGTVYEQYF
.	.	TRBJ2-7	TRBV4-1	TGCGCCAGCAGAATAAAAACGGGGGAAGGCTACGAGCAGTACTTC	CASRIKTGEGYEQYF
few	.	TRBJ1-2	TRBV6-5	TGTGCCAGCAGTTACCGGCGTGGGTATGATGGCTACACCTTC	CASSYRRGYDGYTF
few	.	TRBJ1-1	TRBV6-5	TGTGCCAGCACGGAGGGCACTGAAGCTTTCTTT	CASTEGTEAFF
.	TRBD1	TRBJ1-2	TRBV30	TGTGCCTGCGATTCCTATCCGGGACAGAGTAACTATGGCTACACCTTC	CACDSYPGQSNYGYTF
.	.	TRBJ2-7	TRBV19	TGTGCCAGTAGTATACAGGCGCTTGCCACCTACGAGCAGTACTTC	CASSIQALATYEQYF
.	.	TRBJ2-1	TRBV7-6	TGTGCCAGCAGCTTCGGTTCTTTGGATGAGCAGTTCTTC	CASSFGSLDEQFF
medium-sized	.	TRBJ2-2	TRBV27	TGTGCCAGCAGTTTTACGGCCGGGGAGCTGTTTTTT	CASSFTAGELFF
.	.	TRBJ1-2	TRBV4-1	TGCGCCAGCAGCCCTGATCGGGGGCCGAACTATGGCTACACCTTC	CASSPDRGPNYGYTF
.	TRBD2	TRBJ2-5	TRBV10-3	TGTGCCATCAGTGGAGTATTAGCGGGGGGCGAAGAGACCCAGTACTTC	CAISGVLAGGEETQYF
.	.	TRBJ1-1	TRBV5-4	TGTGCCAGCAGCTTCCTCTTTGATCGGACTGAAGCTTTCTTT	CASSFLFDRTEAFF
.	TRBD1	TRBJ1-2	TRBV13	TGTGCCAGCAGCTCGGACTCGGGACAGAACCTTCTTCCTATTTATGGCTACACCTTC	CASSSDSGQNLLPIYGYTF
.	.	TRBJ1-2	TRBV15	TGTGCCACCAGCAGGGACAGAGGTGACTATGGCTACACCTTC	CATSRDRGDYGYTF